Described below is a single TCR beta chain sequence and its context. Germline CDR1 reads WNHNN; CDR2 reads SYGVQD (reference sequence). The ends lost 4 bases at V and 0 bases at J; junction bases unmatched: 6. This CDR3 has 16 amino acids. Libraries were prepared by immunoSEQ multiplex PCR; TCRdb keeps only in-frame clonotypes and omits some of them. The sample records about 130,000 clones, around 81% being singletons. The data originate from a study of blood T cell repertoires in COVID-19. Overall study: COVID-19 samples from acute and convalescent phases originated in the United States, Italy and Spain. From T cells, B-cell-depleted T cells, or PBMCs came the material, which was cDNA or gDNA.

The J gene is TRBJ2-1, the V gene TRBV10-1, with TRBD2 matching over 7 bases. This sequence was found in a man aged 40-49 years with active or convalescent COVID-19. Sample: peripheral blood. The CDR3 here is CASSGSAGSSYNEQFF. Written as DNA, the CDR3 is TGCGCCAGCAGTGGGTCAGCGGGGAGCTCCTACAATGAGCAGTTCTTC.